A single sample is the source of the 3 T cell receptor beta chains below, sequenced in a study of blood T cell repertoires in COVID-19. Profiled with immunoSEQ multiplex PCR; TCRdb holds only in-frame clones, not every one. Of under 250,000 clones in the sample, almost 85% are singletons; the top ten hold about 9.3%. Sequencing used PBMCs or T cells enriched from blood (not recorded which). These TCRs come from a woman aged 45 to 65 with acute COVID-19.

The V call is TRBV5-4, the J call TRBJ1-4; 9 bases agree with TRBD1. Germline V gene lookup returns CDR1 SGHNT and CDR2 YYREEE (reference sequence). This CDR3 is 17 amino acids long. Trimming at V came to 5 bases and at J to 1 base, leaving 9 bases not matched to a gene. CDR3 bases: TGTGCCAGCAGTTCGGGACAGGGCGGGCTAACTAATGAAAAACTGTTTTTT. The encoded protein is CASSSGQGGLTNEKLFF.

The V and J genes are TRBV7-2 and TRBJ1-1; no reliable D call. Looked up from germline, CDR1 is SGHTA and CDR2 is FQGNSA. Trimming took 5 bases from V and 4 from J, leaving 14 bases between them. The CDR3 is 14 amino acids. The CDR3: CASSRGRYGTEAFF. The DNA for the CDR3 is TGTGCCAGCAGCAGAGGGAGATACGGCACTGAAGCTTTCTTT.

The J gene is TRBJ1-5, the V gene TRBV9, with a tentative D call TRBD1 (5 bases). Looked up from germline, CDR1 is SGDLS and CDR2 is YYNGEE. V dropped 0 bases and J dropped 2 bases, with 12 bases sitting between them. This CDR3 is 16 amino acids long. CDR3 amino acids: CASSVGGDSRNQPQHF. The CDR3 coding sequence is TGTGCCAGCAGCGTAGGTGGGGACTCACGCAATCAGCCCCAGCATTTT.